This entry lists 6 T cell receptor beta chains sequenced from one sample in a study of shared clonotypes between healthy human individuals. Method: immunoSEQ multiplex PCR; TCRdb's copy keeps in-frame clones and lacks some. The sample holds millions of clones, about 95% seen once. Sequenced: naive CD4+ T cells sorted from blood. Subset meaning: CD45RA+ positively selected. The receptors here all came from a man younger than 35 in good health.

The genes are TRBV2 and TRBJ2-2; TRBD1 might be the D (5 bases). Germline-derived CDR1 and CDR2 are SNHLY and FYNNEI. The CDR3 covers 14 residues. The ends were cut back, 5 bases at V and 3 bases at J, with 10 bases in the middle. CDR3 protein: CASSPDTYTGELFF. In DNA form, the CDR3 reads TGTGCCAGCAGTCCGGACACCTACACCGGGGAGCTGTTTTTT. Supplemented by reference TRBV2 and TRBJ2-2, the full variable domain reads EPEVTQTPSHQVTQMGQEVILRCVPISNHLYFYWYRQILGQKVEFLVSFYNNEISEKSEIFDDQFSVERPDGSNFTLKIRSTKLEDSAMYFCASSPDTYTGELFFGEGSRLTVL.

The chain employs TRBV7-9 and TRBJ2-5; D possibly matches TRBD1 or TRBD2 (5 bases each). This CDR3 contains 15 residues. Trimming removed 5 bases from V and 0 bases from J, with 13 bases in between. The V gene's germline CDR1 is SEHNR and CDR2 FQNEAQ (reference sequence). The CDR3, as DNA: TGTGCCAGCAGCGTTTGGGACGGCGACCAAGAGACCCAGTACTTC. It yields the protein CASSVWDGDQETQYF.

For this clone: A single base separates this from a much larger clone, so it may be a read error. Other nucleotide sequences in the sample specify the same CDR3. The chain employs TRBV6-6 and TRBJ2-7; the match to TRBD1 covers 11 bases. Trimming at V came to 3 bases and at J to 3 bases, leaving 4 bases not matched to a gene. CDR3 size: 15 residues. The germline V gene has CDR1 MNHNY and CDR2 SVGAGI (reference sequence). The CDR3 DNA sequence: TGTGCCAGCAGTTATGCCGGGACAGGGGGCTACGAGCAGTACTTC. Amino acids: CASSYAGTGGYEQYF.

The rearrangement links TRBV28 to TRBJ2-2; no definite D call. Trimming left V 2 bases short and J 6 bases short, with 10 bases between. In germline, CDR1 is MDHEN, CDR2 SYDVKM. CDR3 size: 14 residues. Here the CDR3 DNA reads TGTGCCAGCAGTTTACGGGTAGTATCCGGGGAGCTGTTTTTT. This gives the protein CASSLRVVSGELFF.

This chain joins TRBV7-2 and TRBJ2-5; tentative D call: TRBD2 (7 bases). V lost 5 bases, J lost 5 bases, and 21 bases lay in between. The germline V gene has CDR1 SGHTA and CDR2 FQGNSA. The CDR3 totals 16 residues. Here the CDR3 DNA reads TGTGCCAGCAGCCCAGGGGTGGCTAGCGGCCGGGAGACCCAGTACTTC. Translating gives CASSPGVASGRETQYF.

The CDR3 coding sequence is TGTGCCACCAGCAGAGATCGGACGCCGACTCATGGCTACACCTTC. This translates into CATSRDRTPTHGYTF. The chain joins TRBV15 to TRBJ1-2, with D hard to call. The length of the CDR3 is 15 residues. Germline V gene sequence: CDR1 LNHNV, CDR2 YYDKDF (reference sequence). V dropped 0 bases and J dropped 6 bases, with 14 bases sitting between them.